The next 27 T cell receptor beta chains were all read from a single sample in a study of T cell responses to AZD1222 COVID-19 vaccine. The protocol was immunoSEQ multiplex PCR, while the TCRdb copy is restricted to in-frame clones and leaves out a portion. Of 130,000 to 150,000 clones in the sample, around 91% were seen once. The sequencing here drew on peripheral blood, taken on day 0 of AZD1222 vaccination. All receptors come from an adult in good health.

This chain joins TRBV19 and TRBJ1-1; D gene ambiguous. Germline V gene data show CDR1 as LNHDA and CDR2 as SQIVND (reference sequence). V lost 5 bases, J lost 3 bases, and 10 bases lay in between. This CDR3 has 13 amino acids. The CDR3 here is CASSRSRDTEAFF. CDR3 sequence (DNA): TGTGCCAGTAGTCGGTCGAGGGACACTGAAGCTTTCTTT.

The rearrangement joins TRBV5-1 to TRBJ2-5, with D perhaps matching TRBD2 (6 bases). V gave up 0 bases and J gave up 2 bases, with 11 bases separating them. This CDR3 has 15 amino acids. From germline, CDR1 is SGHRS and CDR2 YFSETQ. CDR3 in amino acids: CASSLDSGTQETQYF. As DNA, the CDR3 is TGCGCCAGCAGCTTGGATAGCGGCACTCAAGAGACCCAGTACTTC.

The rearrangement uses TRBV19 and TRBJ1-2; perhaps TRBD1 as D (6 bases). Between the trimmed V and J ends, which lost 9 bases and 4 bases, there was a span of 24 bases. This CDR3 has 16 amino acids. Germline V gene lookup returns CDR1 LNHDA and CDR2 SQIVND (reference sequence). The chain's CDR3 is CASQYISGAWVYGYTF. The CDR3 bases are TGTGCCAGCCAGTATATTTCAGGGGCGTGGGTCTATGGCTACACCTTC.

V is TRBV11-2 and J is TRBJ2-7, with TRBD2 as a possible D gene (6 bases). Germline CDR1 is SGHAT and CDR2 is FQNNGV. V was pared by 1 base and J by 6 bases, with 22 bases between. This CDR3 contains 17 residues. The CDR3 loop reads CASSLGHGGRVEGEQYF. CDR3 DNA: TGTGCCAGCAGCTTAGGACACGGCGGTCGCGTGGAGGGCGAGCAGTACTTC.

A single count supports this clone. This chain connects TRBV25-1 to TRBJ1-6, with a weak D call TRBD1 (6 bases). The CDR3 runs 14 residues. Looked up from germline, CDR1 is MGHDK and CDR2 is SYGVNS. V dropped 1 base and J dropped 8 bases, with 9 bases sitting between them. CDR3 protein: CASSESGDHSPLHF. The CDR3 bases are TGTGCCAGCAGTGAATCAGGGGACCATTCACCCCTCCACTTT.

In nucleotides, the CDR3 is TGTGCCAGCAGAAAAAGGGACTCCTACGAGCAGTACTTC. The encoded protein is CASRKRDSYEQYF. This chain uses TRBV5-4 with TRBJ2-7; D gene uncertain. The V end lost 5 bases, the J end lost 0 bases, and 9 bases lay between the germline ends. Germline V gene data show CDR1 as SGHNT and CDR2 as YYREEE (reference sequence). This CDR3 has 13 residues.

This clone is a singleton in its sample. This chain connects TRBV28 to TRBJ1-5; the match to TRBD1 covers 7 bases. Germline loops: CDR1 MDHEN, CDR2 SYDVKM. The CDR3 sequence is 15 residues long. Trimming took 5 bases from V and 9 from J; bases not matched to a gene: 13. CDR3: CASSPWDTQGGPQHF. DNA for the CDR3: TGTGCCAGCAGTCCCTGGGACACCCAGGGGGGGCCCCAGCATTTT.

This chain joins TRBV5-8 and TRBJ1-2, with D hard to call. CDR3 length equals 13 residues. Trimming took 0 bases from V and 4 from J, leaving 7 bases between them. Germline V CDR1 and CDR2: SGHTS, YDEGEE. The CDR3 region is CASSLGLGYGYTF. The CDR3 DNA is TGTGCCAGCAGCTTGGGGCTGGGCTATGGCTACACCTTC.

The chain recombines TRBV7-6 with TRBJ1-6; D uncertain. The CDR3 runs to 15 residues. CDR1 and CDR2 (germline): SGHVS, FNYEAQ. The V gene lost 4 bases and the J gene lost 5 bases, with 12 bases spanning the gap. The CDR3 DNA sequence: TGTGCCAGCAGCTCCCGTGGGAGTGATAATTCACCCCTCCACTTT. It is translated as CASSSRGSDNSPLHF.

The rearrangement joins TRBV25-1 to TRBJ1-1; 7 nucleotides agree with TRBD1. The CDR3 contains 14 residues. Germline-derived CDR1 and CDR2 are MGHDK and SYGVNS. V was clipped by 3 bases and J by 1 base; unmatched bases: 2. The DNA for the CDR3 is TGTGCCAGCAGTGACCACAGGGGGAACACTGAAGCTTTCTTT. This sequence encodes CASSDHRGNTEAFF.

The chain couples TRBV5-6 to TRBJ2-5; no clear D. V shed 0 bases and J shed 7 bases, with 7 bases lying between them. In germline, CDR1 is SGHDT, CDR2 YYEEEE. This CDR3 has 12 amino acids. CDR3 sequence (DNA): TGTGCCAGCAGCTTGGAGTTGGGGACCCAGTACTTC. Its translation: CASSLELGTQYF.

This clone is a singleton in its sample. The chain links TRBV6-6 to TRBJ1-6, with D possibly TRBD1 on 5 matching bases. Germline-derived CDR1 and CDR2 are MNHNY and SVGAGI (reference sequence). The CDR3 runs to 14 residues. The V and J ends lost 10 bases and 5 bases respectively, with 15 bases between them. The CDR3, as DNA: TGTGCCACCCCGGGCGGGGGGAATAATTCACCCCTCCACTTT. This codes for CATPGGGNNSPLHF.

V gene TRBV10-3 combines with J gene TRBJ2-1; D remains unclear. The CDR3 has 15 residues. The germline V gene has CDR1 ENHRY and CDR2 SYGVKD. The V and J ends lost 6 bases and 6 bases respectively, with 18 bases between them. CDR3 sequence: CAIRRPSRSINEQFF. The CDR3 DNA reads as TGTGCCATCAGACGCCCCTCTAGGAGTATCAATGAGCAGTTCTTC.

This chain connects TRBV9 to TRBJ2-7; 9 nucleotides align to TRBD2. The germline V gene has CDR1 SGDLS and CDR2 YYNGEE. This CDR3 has 15 amino acids. V was pared by 4 bases and J by 4 bases, with 9 bases of the junction left unmatched. CDR3 protein: CASSPSLAGWYEQYF. CDR3 nucleotide sequence: TGTGCCAGCAGCCCATCCCTAGCGGGGTGGTACGAGCAGTACTTC.

The genes are TRBV6-5 and TRBJ1-6; D unresolved. The CDR3 sequence is 16 residues long. The V gene lost 4 bases and the J gene lost 1 base, with 11 bases spanning the gap. The germline gives CDR1 MNHEY, CDR2 SVGAGI. The CDR3 DNA is TGTGCCAGCAGTTTACCCGGGGATTCCTATAATTCACCCCTCCACTTT. The encoded protein is CASSLPGDSYNSPLHF.

The CDR3 region has the DNA TGTGCCGGGCGAGGTGGCGGGAGGGATACGCAGTATTTT. This gives the protein CAGRGGGRDTQYF. This sequence joins TRBV6-5 and TRBJ2-3; 8 nucleotides match TRBD2. After removal of 11 bases from V and 6 bases from J, the junction contained 10 bases not matched to a gene. Germline values: CDR1 MNHEY, CDR2 SVGAGI. This CDR3 is built from 13 residues.

This clone was counted only a few times. The rearrangement uses TRBV4-3 and TRBJ2-1; D call uncertain. There are 16 residues in the CDR3. V was pared by 4 bases and J by 7 bases, with 20 bases between. CDR1 is LGHNA, CDR2 YSLEER, per germline. The CDR3 DNA reads TGCGCCAGCAGCCTCTTTGTTGCAGTCGAGTCGAATGAGCAGTTCTTC. This codes for CASSLFVAVESNEQFF.

The V gene is TRBV4-2, the J gene TRBJ1-1, with TRBD1 matching 7 bases. Germline V gives CDR1 LGHNA, CDR2 YNFKEQ. The ends lost 4 bases at V and 1 base at J; junction bases unmatched: 3. There are 14 residues in the CDR3. The DNA of the CDR3 is TGTGCCAGCAGCCGGGAGGGGGCGAACACTGAAGCTTTCTTT. This codes for CASSREGANTEAFF.

The chain employs TRBV27 and TRBJ2-7, with D perhaps assigned TRBD1 or TRBD2 (5 bases each). V was clipped by 6 bases and J by 2 bases, with 11 bases between them. This CDR3 comprises 13 residues. Germline loops: CDR1 MNHEY, CDR2 SMNVEV (reference sequence). This CDR3 is CASSNRGAYEQYF. The CDR3, as DNA: TGTGCCAGCAGCAATAGGGGAGCCTACGAGCAGTACTTC.

The chain links TRBV28 to TRBJ2-1; perhaps TRBD2 as D (6 bases). V gave up 3 bases and J gave up 8 bases, with 17 bases separating them. CDR3 length: 15 amino acids. Germline values: CDR1 MDHEN, CDR2 SYDVKM. The CDR3 sequence is CASSFSGVVPDEQFF. CDR3 DNA: TGTGCCAGCAGTTTCTCGGGGGTTGTCCCCGATGAGCAGTTCTTC.

The chain couples TRBV19 to TRBJ1-1; the D is unclear. Germline V gene lookup returns CDR1 LNHDA and CDR2 SQIVND (reference sequence). The length of the CDR3 is 16 residues. V was pared by 5 bases and J by 1 base, with 17 bases between. The CDR3 sequence is CASSPRGVGPNTEAFF. The CDR3 coding sequence is TGTGCCAGTAGTCCCCGGGGAGTCGGACCGAACACTGAAGCTTTCTTT. Full variable domain (missing parts from reference TRBV19 and TRBJ1-1): DGGITQSPKYLFRKEGQNVTLSCEQNLNHDAMYWYRQDPGQGLRLIYYSQIVNDFQKGDIAEGYSVSREKKESFPLTVTSAQKNPTAFYLCASSPRGVGPNTEAFFGQGTRLTVV.

J is TRBJ2-1 and V is TRBV19; tentative D call: TRBD1 (6 bases). Trimming cost V 5 bases and J 0 bases, with 14 bases left between them. The CDR3 spans 16 residues. Germline assignment: CDR1 LNHDA and CDR2 SQIVND (reference sequence). The CDR3 loop reads CASSAPTGISYNEQFF. CDR3 nucleotide sequence: TGTGCCAGTAGTGCTCCAACAGGGATCTCCTACAATGAGCAGTTCTTC. The complete variable domain, with remaining parts taken from reference TRBV19 and TRBJ2-1, reads DGGITQSPKYLFRKEGQNVTLSCEQNLNHDAMYWYRQDPGQGLRLIYYSQIVNDFQKGDIAEGYSVSREKKESFPLTVTSAQKNPTAFYLCASSAPTGISYNEQFFGPGTRLTVL.

This sequence joins TRBV7-9 and TRBJ2-7; 7 bases match TRBD1. Losses at the gene ends were 5 bases for V and 0 bases for J; bases not matched to a gene: 7. Germline-derived CDR1 and CDR2 are SEHNR and FQNEAQ (reference sequence). The CDR3 sequence is 15 residues long. The CDR3 nucleotides are TGTGCCAGCAGCGCATTGGGACAGTCCTCCTACGAGCAGTACTTC. Translation: CASSALGQSSYEQYF.

The gene calls are TRBV28 and TRBJ2-7, with a possible D match to TRBD1 (6 bases). The germline CDR1 and CDR2 sequences are MDHEN and SYDVKM. V was trimmed by 7 bases and J by 4 bases, leaving 14 bases between them. CDR3 length: 13 amino acids. The CDR3 spells CASNRASWYEQYF. In DNA form, the CDR3 reads TGTGCCAGCAACAGGGCAAGCTGGTACGAGCAGTACTTC.

Of note for this clone: This CDR3 is also generated by other DNA sequences in the sample. The chain carries TRBV5-1 and TRBJ2-2; the D is unclear. Trimming removed 5 bases from V and 0 bases from J, with 5 bases in between. CDR3 size: 13 residues. CDR1 and CDR2 from the germline V gene are SGHRS and YFSETQ. CDR3 in DNA: TGCGCCAGCAGTAGGCCGAACACCGGGGAGCTGTTTTTT. Translation gives CASSRPNTGELFF.

The gene calls are TRBV7-2 and TRBJ1-1, with D hard to call. The germline V and J ends were trimmed by 2 bases and 0 bases, with 7 bases remaining between them. The germline V gene encodes CDR1 SGHTA and CDR2 FQGNSA. The CDR3 contains 14 residues. CDR3: CASSLYGVNTEAFF. CDR3 sequence (DNA): TGTGCCAGCAGCTTATATGGGGTGAACACTGAAGCTTTCTTT.

The chain couples TRBV2 to TRBJ1-1; 11 nucleotides align to TRBD1. This CDR3 has 15 amino acids. V lost 5 bases and J lost 3; bases outside the gene matches: 5. The germline V gene encodes CDR1 SNHLY and CDR2 FYNNEI. CDR3 amino acids: CASSPDRGRHTEAFF. In nucleotides, the CDR3 is TGTGCCAGCAGTCCGGACAGGGGGCGGCACACTGAAGCTTTCTTT.